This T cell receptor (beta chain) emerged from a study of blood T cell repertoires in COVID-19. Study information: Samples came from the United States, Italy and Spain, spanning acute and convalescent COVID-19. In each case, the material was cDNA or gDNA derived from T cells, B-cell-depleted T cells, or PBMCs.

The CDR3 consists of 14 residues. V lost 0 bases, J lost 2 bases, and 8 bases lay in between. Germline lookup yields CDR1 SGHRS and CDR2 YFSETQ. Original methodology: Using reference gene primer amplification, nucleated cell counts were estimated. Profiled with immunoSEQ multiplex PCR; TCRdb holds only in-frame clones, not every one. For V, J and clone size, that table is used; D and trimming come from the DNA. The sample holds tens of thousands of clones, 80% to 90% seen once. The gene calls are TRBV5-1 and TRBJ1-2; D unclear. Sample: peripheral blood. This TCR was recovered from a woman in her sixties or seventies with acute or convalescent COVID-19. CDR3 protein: CASSLATVNYGYTF. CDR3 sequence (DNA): TGCGCCAGCAGCTTGGCTACAGTCAACTATGGCTACACCTTC.